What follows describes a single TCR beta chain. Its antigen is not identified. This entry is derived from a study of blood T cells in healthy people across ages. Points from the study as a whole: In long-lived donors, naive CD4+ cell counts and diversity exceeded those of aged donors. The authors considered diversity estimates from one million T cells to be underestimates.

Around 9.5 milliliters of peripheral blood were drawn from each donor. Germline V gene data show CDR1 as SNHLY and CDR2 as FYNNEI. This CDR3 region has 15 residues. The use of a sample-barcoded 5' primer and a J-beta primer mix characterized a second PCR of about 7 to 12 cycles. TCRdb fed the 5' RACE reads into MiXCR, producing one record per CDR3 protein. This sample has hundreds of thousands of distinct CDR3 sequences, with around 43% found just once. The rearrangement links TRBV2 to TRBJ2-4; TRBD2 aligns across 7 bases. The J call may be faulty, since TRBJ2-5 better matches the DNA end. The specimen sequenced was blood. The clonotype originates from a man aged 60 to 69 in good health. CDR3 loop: CASSWLLAAGETQYF. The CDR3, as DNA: TGTGCCAGCAGTTGGCTTTTGGCAGCGGGGGAGACCCAGTACTTC.